Shown below are 18 T cell receptor beta chains from a single sample sequenced in a study of cytomegalovirus exposure and HLA in healthy donors. Generated by immunoSEQ multiplex PCR, the TCRdb table keeps only in-frame clones and is missing some. The data contain about 76,000 clones, roughly 94% of them singletons. Material: PBMCs. All receptors come from a woman aged 18-29 years in good health and CMV-seronegative.

The chain couples TRBV6-1 to TRBJ1-2, with a possible D match to TRBD1 (5 bases). V was pared by 6 bases and J by 4 bases, with 15 bases between. The CDR3 consists of 14 residues. Germline CDR1 and CDR2: MNHNS and SASEGT. CDR3 residues: CASRLTRDGYGYTF. CDR3 DNA: TGTGCCAGCAGACTAACCAGGGATGGCTATGGCTACACCTTC.

The V call is TRBV9, the J call TRBJ2-3; 9 nucleotides align to TRBD2. The CDR3 is 15 amino acids. Looked up from germline, CDR1 is SGDLS and CDR2 is YYNGEE. The ends lost 4 bases at V and 0 bases at J; junction bases unmatched: 3. In nucleotides, the CDR3 is TGTGCCAGCAGCCTGACTAGCGGTAGCACAGATACGCAGTATTTT. It codes for CASSLTSGSTDTQYF.

This chain connects TRBV6-1 to TRBJ2-5, with 14 bases that match TRBD2. CDR1 is MNHNS, CDR2 SASEGT, per germline. V shed 4 bases and J 2 bases; nucleotides not matched to a gene: 0. CDR3 size: 15 residues. This chain's CDR3 is CASSGLAGGQETQYF. For the CDR3, the DNA is TGTGCCAGCAGTGGACTAGCGGGGGGGCAAGAGACCCAGTACTTC.

The gene calls are TRBV28 and TRBJ1-2; 10 bases fit TRBD1. The CDR3 spans 14 residues. Germline trimming cut 7 bases from V and 4 bases from J; bases unmatched to any gene: 6. Germline V lookup: CDR1 MDHEN, CDR2 SYDVKM. As DNA, the CDR3 is TGTGCCAGCACGACAGGGGGCCTTGGCTATGGCTACACCTTC. Translated, it gives CASTTGGLGYGYTF.

This chain links TRBV4-2 with TRBJ1-6; D is undetermined. This CDR3 is built from 18 residues. V lost 0 bases and J lost 5, with 17 bases in between. Germline CDR1 LGHNA, CDR2 YNFKEQ. The CDR3 spells CASSQDVFMAGNNSPLHF. The DNA for the CDR3 is TGTGCCAGCAGCCAAGACGTGTTTATGGCAGGAAATAATTCACCCCTCCACTTT.

This chain joins TRBV18 and TRBJ1-5, with 9 bases that match TRBD1. This CDR3 has 15 residues. V shed 2 bases, J shed 3 bases, and the junction held 2 bases outside the gene matches. Germline V gives CDR1 KGHSH, CDR2 LQKENI. The CDR3 coding sequence is TGTGCCAGCTCACCAGACAGGGGGTTCAATCAGCCCCAGCATTTT. As protein: CASSPDRGFNQPQHF.

The rearrangement joins TRBV9 to TRBJ2-3; a weak D match, TRBD2 (5 bases). This CDR3 contains 16 residues. In germline, CDR1 is SGDLS, CDR2 YYNGEE. V lost 4 bases to trimming and J lost 0 bases, with 15 bases between them. The CDR3 protein is CASSRRGLGSTDTQYF. CDR3 sequence (DNA): TGTGCCAGCAGCAGACGCGGACTGGGAAGCACAGATACGCAGTATTTT.

The CDR3 loop reads CASKMGGGSDTQYF. The CDR3 region has the DNA TGTGCCAGCAAGATGGGCGGGGGGTCGGATACGCAGTATTTT. The rearrangement uses TRBV6-5 and TRBJ2-3; 8 nucleotides agree with TRBD2. Germline assignment: CDR1 MNHEY and CDR2 SVGAGI. The CDR3 consists of 14 residues. Losses at the gene ends were 7 bases for V and 6 bases for J; bases not matched to a gene: 9.

The rearrangement uses TRBV7-8 and TRBJ2-1; TRBD2 aligns across 11 bases. V was pared by 1 base and J by 3 bases, with 8 bases of the junction left unmatched. Germline V CDR1 and CDR2: SGHVS, FQNEAQ. The CDR3 is 18 amino acids. The CDR3 DNA reads TGTGCCAGCAGCTTAGAAGGAGTACTAGCGGGGGACTACAATGAGCAGTTCTTC. The encoded protein is CASSLEGVLAGDYNEQFF.

V gene TRBV19 combines with J gene TRBJ2-1; 9 bases are shared with TRBD1. The CDR3 runs to 18 residues. Germline CDR1 reads LNHDA; CDR2 reads SQIVND (reference sequence). With V trimmed by 6 bases and J by 2 bases, 14 bases remained unmatched. The CDR3 DNA reads as TGTGCCAGTAGCGTCGGGGTTGGGGGGACAGGGCCCTACAATGAGCAGTTCTTC. It is translated as CASSVGVGGTGPYNEQFF.

The chain recombines TRBV5-1 with TRBJ1-2; D perhaps matches TRBD1 (5 bases). Trimming removed 6 bases from V and 6 bases from J, with 15 bases in between. The CDR3 spans 13 residues. Germline V CDR1 and CDR2: SGHRS, YFSETQ. Here the CDR3 reads CASKGGTEDGYTF. For the CDR3, the DNA is TGCGCCAGCAAAGGAGGGACGGAAGATGGCTACACCTTC.

The J gene is TRBJ2-5, the V gene TRBV25-1; TRBD1 agrees at 9 bases. The germline gives CDR1 MGHDK, CDR2 SYGVNS. Trimming took 0 bases from V and 5 from J; bases not matched to a gene: 4. This CDR3 is built from 15 residues. CDR3 loop: CASSEYYRGQETQYF. Written as DNA, the CDR3 is TGTGCCAGCAGTGAATATTACAGGGGGCAGGAGACCCAGTACTTC.

The chain joins TRBV7-2 to TRBJ2-5; 10 nucleotides match TRBD1. The trim removed 4 bases at V and 5 bases at J, leaving 7 bases unmatched. Germline V CDR1 and CDR2: SGHTA, FQGNSA. The CDR3 is 15 residues long. This CDR3 reads CASSSRQGAWETQYF. CDR3 DNA: TGTGCCAGCAGCTCAAGACAGGGGGCTTGGGAGACCCAGTACTTC.

This sequence joins TRBV7-2 and TRBJ1-2; D uncertain. Deletions cut 0 bases from V and 5 bases from J, with 22 bases between. The germline V gene has CDR1 SGHTA and CDR2 FQGNSA. This CDR3 contains 18 residues. The CDR3 spells CASSLASGGLKLAYGYTF. DNA for the CDR3: TGTGCCAGCAGCTTAGCTAGTGGCGGATTAAAGCTTGCTTATGGCTACACCTTC.

The chain recombines TRBV28 with TRBJ1-2; no reliable D call. V lost 2 bases, J lost 4 bases, and 8 bases lay in between. The germline V gene encodes CDR1 MDHEN and CDR2 SYDVKM. CDR3 length equals 13 residues. CDR3 sequence (DNA): TGTGCCAGCAGTTTAATTAGTCCCTATGGCTACACCTTC. It encodes CASSLISPYGYTF.

The rearrangement joins TRBV19 to TRBJ1-1; D may be TRBD1 (6 bases). The CDR3 sequence is 19 residues long. V lost 3 bases and J lost 2, with 25 bases in between. Per the germline V gene, CDR1 is LNHDA and CDR2 is SQIVND (reference sequence). The CDR3 loop reads CASSIFPPGGQPKNTEAFF. The CDR3 nucleotides are TGTGCCAGTAGTATTTTCCCCCCCGGAGGACAGCCAAAAAACACTGAAGCTTTCTTT.

The CDR3 region is CASEDRGHGNSPLHF. In nucleotides, the CDR3 is TGTGCCAGTGAAGACAGGGGGCATGGTAATTCACCCCTCCACTTT. This chain uses TRBV2 with TRBJ1-6; 10 bases line up with TRBD1. This CDR3 region has 15 residues. Germline V gives CDR1 SNHLY, CDR2 FYNNEI. The V gene end was trimmed by 9 bases and the J gene end by 6 bases; junction bases not matched to a gene: 8.

V gene TRBV5-1 combines with J gene TRBJ2-3; TRBD2 aligns across 8 bases. The CDR3 totals 16 residues. Germline lookup yields CDR1 SGHRS and CDR2 YFSETQ. Germline trimming cut 4 bases from V and 5 bases from J; bases unmatched to any gene: 12. The CDR3 sequence: CASSTGRTGGLDTQYF. Here the CDR3 DNA reads TGCGCCAGCAGCACCGGTCGGACGGGGGGGCTAGATACGCAGTATTTT.